This T cell receptor (beta chain) emerged from a study of T cell responses to AZD1222 COVID-19 vaccine. V lost 5 bases to trimming and J lost 5 bases; unmatched junction nucleotides: 9. The CDR3 is made up of 15 amino acids. The V gene's germline CDR1 is SGHVS and CDR2 FQNEAQ. Sequenced by immunoSEQ multiplex PCR; TCRdb stores in-frame clones only, minus some. The sample carries about 140,000 clones, 85% to 90% recorded once. This sequence originates from an adult in good health. The sample here was peripheral blood, taken on day 0 of AZD1222 vaccination. The chain combines TRBV7-8 with TRBJ1-5; TRBD1 matches 7 bases. CDR3 DNA: TGTGCCAGCAGCCGCGCGGACAGGTCTGATCAGCCCCAGCATTTT. Translation gives CASSRADRSDQPQHF.